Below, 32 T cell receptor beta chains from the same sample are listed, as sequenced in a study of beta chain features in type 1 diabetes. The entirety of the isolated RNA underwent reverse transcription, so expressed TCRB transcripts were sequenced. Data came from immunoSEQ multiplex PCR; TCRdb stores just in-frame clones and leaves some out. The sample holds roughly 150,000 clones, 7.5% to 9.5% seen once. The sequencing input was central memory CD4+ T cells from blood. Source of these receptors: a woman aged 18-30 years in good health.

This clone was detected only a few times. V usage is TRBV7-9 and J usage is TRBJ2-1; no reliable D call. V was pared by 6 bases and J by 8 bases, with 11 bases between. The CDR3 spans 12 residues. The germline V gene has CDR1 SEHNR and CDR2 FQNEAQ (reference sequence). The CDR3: CASREVGDEQFF. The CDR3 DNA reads TGTGCCAGCAGGGAAGTGGGCGATGAGCAGTTCTTC.

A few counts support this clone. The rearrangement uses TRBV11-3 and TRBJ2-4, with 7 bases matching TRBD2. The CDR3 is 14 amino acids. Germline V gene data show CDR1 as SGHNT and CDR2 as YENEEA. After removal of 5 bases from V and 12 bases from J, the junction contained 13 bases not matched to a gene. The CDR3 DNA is TGTGCCAGCAGCCCCCCTGACGGGAGGTATCCTCAGTACTTC. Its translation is CASSPPDGRYPQYF. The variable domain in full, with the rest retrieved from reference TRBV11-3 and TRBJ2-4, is EAGVVQSPRYKIIEKKQPVAFWCNPISGHNTLYWYLQNLGQGPELLIRYENEEAVDDSQLPKDRFSAERLKGVDSTLKIQPAELGDSAVYLCASSPPDGRYPQYFGAGTRLSVL.

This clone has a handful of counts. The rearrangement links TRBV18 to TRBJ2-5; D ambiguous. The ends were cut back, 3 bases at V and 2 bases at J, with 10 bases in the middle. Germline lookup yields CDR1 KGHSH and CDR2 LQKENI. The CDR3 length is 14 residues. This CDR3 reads CASSPRMGQETQYF. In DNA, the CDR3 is TGTGCCAGCTCACCGCGGATGGGTCAAGAGACCCAGTACTTC.

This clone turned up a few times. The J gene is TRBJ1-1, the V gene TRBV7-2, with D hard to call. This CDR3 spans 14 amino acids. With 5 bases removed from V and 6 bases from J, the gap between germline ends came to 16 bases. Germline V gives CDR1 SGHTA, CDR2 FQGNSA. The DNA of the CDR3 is TGTGCCAGCAGCACCGCTGAAAGGAGCGCTGAAGCTTTCTTT. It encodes CASSTAERSAEAFF.

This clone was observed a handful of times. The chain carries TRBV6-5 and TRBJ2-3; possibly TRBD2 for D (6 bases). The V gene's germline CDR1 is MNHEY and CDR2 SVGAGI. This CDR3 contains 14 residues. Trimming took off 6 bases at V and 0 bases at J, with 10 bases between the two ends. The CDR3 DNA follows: TGTGCCAGCAGCGACAGCGGGAGCACAGATACGCAGTATTTT. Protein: CASSDSGSTDTQYF.

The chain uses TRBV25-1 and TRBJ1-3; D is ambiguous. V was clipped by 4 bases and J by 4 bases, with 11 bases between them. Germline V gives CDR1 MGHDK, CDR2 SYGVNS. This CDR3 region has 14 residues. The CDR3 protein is CASSARVAGNTIYF. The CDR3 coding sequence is TGTGCCAGCAGTGCCCGGGTTGCGGGAAACACCATATATTTT.

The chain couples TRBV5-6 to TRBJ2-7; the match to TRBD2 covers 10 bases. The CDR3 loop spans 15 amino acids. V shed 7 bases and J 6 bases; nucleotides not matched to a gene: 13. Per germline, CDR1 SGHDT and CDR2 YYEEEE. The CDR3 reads CASGRGLAGVGEQYF. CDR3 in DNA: TGTGCCAGCGGGCGGGGGCTAGCGGGAGTTGGCGAGCAGTACTTC.

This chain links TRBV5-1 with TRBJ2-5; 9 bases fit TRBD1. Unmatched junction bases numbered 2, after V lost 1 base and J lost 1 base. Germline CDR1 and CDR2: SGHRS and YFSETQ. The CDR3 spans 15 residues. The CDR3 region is CASSLTGGTQETQYF. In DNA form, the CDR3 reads TGCGCCAGCAGCTTGACAGGGGGCACCCAAGAGACCCAGTACTTC. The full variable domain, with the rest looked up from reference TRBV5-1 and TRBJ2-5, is KAGVTQTPRYLIKTRGQQVTLSCSPISGHRSVSWYQQTPGQGLQFLFEYFSETQRNKGNFPGRFSGRQFSNSRSEMNVSTLELGDSALYLCASSLTGGTQETQYFGPGTRLLVL.

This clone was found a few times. CDR3 loop: CASGVGYEQYF. The CDR3 DNA sequence: TGTGCCTCAGGGGTGGGGTACGAGCAGTACTTC. The chain has TRBV30 and TRBJ2-7; TRBD1 is a possible D gene (6 bases). CDR3 size: 11 residues. Germline CDR1 GTSNPN, CDR2 SVGIG (reference sequence). Trimming shortened V by 7 bases and J by 4 bases, and 11 bases separated the two germline ends.

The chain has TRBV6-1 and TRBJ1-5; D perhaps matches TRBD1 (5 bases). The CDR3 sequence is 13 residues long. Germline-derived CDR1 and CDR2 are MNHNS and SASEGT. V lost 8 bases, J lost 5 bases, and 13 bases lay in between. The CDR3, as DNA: TGTGCCAGCCGGATTAGGGGTGATCAGCCCCAGCATTTT. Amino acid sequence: CASRIRGDQPQHF.

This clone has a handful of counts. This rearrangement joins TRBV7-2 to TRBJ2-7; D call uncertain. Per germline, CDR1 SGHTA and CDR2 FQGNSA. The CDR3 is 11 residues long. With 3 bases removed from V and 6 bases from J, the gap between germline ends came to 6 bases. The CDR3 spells CASSFRVEQYF. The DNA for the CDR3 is TGTGCCAGCAGCTTCCGAGTCGAGCAGTACTTC.

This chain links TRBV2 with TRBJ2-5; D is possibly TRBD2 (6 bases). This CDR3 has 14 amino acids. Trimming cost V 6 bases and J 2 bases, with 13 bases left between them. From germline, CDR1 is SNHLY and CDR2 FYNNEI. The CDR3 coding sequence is TGTGCCAGCAGGTACGGGAGTCTACAAGAGACCCAGTACTTC. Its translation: CASRYGSLQETQYF.

CDR3 coding DNA: TGTGCCAGCCTGCGGGGACTAGCGGGGGCCGAGCAGTTCTTC. Translation gives CASLRGLAGAEQFF. V gene TRBV2 combines with J gene TRBJ2-1, with TRBD2 matching 14 bases. This CDR3 spans 14 amino acids. Trimming at V came to 8 bases and at J to 10 bases, leaving 7 bases not matched to a gene. Germline V CDR1 and CDR2: SNHLY, FYNNEI.

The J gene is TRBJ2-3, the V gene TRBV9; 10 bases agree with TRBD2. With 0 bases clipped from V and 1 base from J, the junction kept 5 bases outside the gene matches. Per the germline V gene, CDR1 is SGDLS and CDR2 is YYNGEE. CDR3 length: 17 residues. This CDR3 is CASSVASTSGGTDTQYF. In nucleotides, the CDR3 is TGTGCCAGCAGCGTAGCATCAACTAGCGGGGGCACAGATACGCAGTATTTT. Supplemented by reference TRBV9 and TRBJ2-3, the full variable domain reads DSGVTQTPKHLITATGQRVTLRCSPRSGDLSVYWYQQSLDQGLQFLIQYYNGEERAKGNILERFSAQQFPDLHSELNLSSLELGDSALYFCASSVASTSGGTDTQYFGPGTRLTVL.

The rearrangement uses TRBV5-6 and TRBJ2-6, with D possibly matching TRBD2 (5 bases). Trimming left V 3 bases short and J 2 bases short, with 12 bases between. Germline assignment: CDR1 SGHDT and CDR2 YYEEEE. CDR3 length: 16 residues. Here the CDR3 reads CASSSMAGAGANVLTF. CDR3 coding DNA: TGTGCCAGCAGCTCGATGGCGGGCGCTGGGGCCAACGTCCTGACTTTC.

The CDR3 reads CASSLASGSGNEKLFF. For the CDR3, the DNA is TGCGCCAGCAGCTTGGCGTCGGGGAGTGGTAATGAAAAACTGTTTTTT. The chain is built from TRBV5-1 and TRBJ1-4; D gene unclear. Germline V gene data show CDR1 as SGHRS and CDR2 as YFSETQ. CDR3 length: 16 amino acids. The V gene lost 0 bases and the J gene lost 4 bases, with 13 bases spanning the gap.

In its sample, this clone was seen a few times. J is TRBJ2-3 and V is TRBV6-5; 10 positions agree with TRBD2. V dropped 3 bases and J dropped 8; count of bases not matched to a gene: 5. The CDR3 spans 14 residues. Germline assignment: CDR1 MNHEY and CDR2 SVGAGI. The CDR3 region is CASSYSGGRGTQYF. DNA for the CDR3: TGTGCCAGCAGTTATAGCGGGGGGCGAGGTACGCAGTATTTT.

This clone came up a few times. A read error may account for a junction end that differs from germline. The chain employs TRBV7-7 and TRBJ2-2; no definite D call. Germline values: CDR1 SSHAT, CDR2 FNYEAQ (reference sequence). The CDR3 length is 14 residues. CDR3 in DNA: TGTGCTAGCAGCTCGACACCGAACACCGGGGAGCTGTTTTTT. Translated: CASSSTPNTGELFF. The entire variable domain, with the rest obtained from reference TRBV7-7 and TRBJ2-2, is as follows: GAGVSQSPRYKVTKRGQDVTLRCDPISSHATLYWYQQALGQGPEFLTYFNYEAQPDKSGLPSDRFSAERPEGSISTLTIQRTEQRDSAMYRCASSSTPNTGELFFGEGSRLTVL.

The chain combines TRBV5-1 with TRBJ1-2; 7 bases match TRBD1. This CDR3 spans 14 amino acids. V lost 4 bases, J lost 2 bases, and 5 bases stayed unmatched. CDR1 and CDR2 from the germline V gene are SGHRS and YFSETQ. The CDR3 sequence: CASSQGTANYGYTF. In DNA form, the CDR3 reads TGCGCCAGCAGCCAGGGGACAGCGAACTATGGCTACACCTTC.

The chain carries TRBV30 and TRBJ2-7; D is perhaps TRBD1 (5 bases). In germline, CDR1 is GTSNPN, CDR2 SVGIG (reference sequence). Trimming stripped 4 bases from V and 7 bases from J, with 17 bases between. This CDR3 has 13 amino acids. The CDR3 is CAWTAQGKREQYF. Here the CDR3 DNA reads TGTGCCTGGACGGCGCAGGGAAAGAGGGAGCAGTACTTC.

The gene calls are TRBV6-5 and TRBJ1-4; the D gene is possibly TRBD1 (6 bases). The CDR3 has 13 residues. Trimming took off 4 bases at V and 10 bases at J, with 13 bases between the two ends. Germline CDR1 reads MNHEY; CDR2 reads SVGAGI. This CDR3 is CASSFDRRGKLFF. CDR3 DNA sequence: TGTGCCAGCAGTTTTGACAGGCGAGGAAAACTGTTTTTT.

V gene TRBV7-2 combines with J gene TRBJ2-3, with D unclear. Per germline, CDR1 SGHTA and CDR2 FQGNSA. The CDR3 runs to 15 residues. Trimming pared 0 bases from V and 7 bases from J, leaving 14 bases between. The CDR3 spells CASSLAATGRNTQYF. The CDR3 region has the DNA TGTGCCAGCAGCTTAGCGGCGACGGGTAGAAATACGCAGTATTTT.

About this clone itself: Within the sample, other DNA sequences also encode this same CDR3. The CDR3 spells CAISGQGDTEAFF. As DNA, the CDR3 is TGTGCCATCAGTGGACAGGGAGACACTGAAGCTTTCTTT. The V and J genes are TRBV10-3 and TRBJ1-1, with TRBD1 matching 7 bases. The germline CDR1 and CDR2 sequences are ENHRY and SYGVKD. Trimming cost V 4 bases and J 3 bases; bases outside gene matches: 2. This CDR3 has 13 amino acids.

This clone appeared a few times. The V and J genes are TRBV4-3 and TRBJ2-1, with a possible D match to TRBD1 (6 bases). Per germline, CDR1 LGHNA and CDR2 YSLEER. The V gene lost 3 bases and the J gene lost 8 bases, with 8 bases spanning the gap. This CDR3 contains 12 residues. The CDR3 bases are TGCGCCAGCAGCCAGGACAGTCATGAGCAGTTCTTC. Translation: CASSQDSHEQFF.

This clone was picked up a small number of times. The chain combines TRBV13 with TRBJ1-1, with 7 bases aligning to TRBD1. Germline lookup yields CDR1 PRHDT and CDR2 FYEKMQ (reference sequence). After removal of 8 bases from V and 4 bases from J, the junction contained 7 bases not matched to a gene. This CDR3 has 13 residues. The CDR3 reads CASWQGGRTEAFF. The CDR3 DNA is TGTGCCAGCTGGCAAGGGGGCCGCACTGAAGCTTTCTTT. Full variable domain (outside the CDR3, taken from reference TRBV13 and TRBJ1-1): AAGVIQSPRHLIKEKRETATLKCYPIPRHDTVYWYQQGPGQDPQFLISFYEKMQSDKGSIPDRFSAQQFSDYHSELNMSSLELGDSALYFCASWQGGRTEAFFGQGTRLTVV.

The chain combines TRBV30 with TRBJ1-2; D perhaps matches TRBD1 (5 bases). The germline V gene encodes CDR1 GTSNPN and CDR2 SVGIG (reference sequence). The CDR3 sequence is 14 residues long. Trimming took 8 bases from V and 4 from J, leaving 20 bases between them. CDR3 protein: CAVRPRVSGYGYTF. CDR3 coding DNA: TGTGCCGTCCGCCCCAGGGTCTCCGGCTATGGCTACACCTTC.

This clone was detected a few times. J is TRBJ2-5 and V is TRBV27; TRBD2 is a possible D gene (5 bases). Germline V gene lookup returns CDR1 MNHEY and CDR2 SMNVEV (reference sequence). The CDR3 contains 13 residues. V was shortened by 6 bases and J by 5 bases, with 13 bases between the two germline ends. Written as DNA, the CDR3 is TGTGCCAGCAGCCCCGGGGTGCGGGAGACCCAGTACTTC. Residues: CASSPGVRETQYF.

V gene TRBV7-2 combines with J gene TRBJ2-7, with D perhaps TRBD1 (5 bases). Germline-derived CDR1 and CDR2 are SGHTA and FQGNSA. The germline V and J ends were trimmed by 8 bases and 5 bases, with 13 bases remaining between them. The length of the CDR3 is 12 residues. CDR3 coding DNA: TGTGCCAGCCGGGCAGGGCTCCACGAGCAGTACTTC. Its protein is CASRAGLHEQYF.

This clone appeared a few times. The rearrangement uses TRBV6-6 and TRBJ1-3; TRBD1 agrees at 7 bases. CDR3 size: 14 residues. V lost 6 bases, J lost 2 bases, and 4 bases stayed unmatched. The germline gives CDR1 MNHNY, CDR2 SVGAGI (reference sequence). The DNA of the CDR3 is TGTGCCAGCAGACGGGACAGAACTGGAAACACCATATATTTT. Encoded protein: CASRRDRTGNTIYF.

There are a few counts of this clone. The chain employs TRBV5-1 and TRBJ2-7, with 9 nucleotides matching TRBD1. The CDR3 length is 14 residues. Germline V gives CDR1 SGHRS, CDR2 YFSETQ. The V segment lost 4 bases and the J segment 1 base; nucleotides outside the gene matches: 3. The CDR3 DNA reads TGCGCCAGCAGCACCGGGACAGGGTCCTACGAGCAGTACTTC. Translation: CASSTGTGSYEQYF. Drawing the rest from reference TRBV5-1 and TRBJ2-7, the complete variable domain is KAGVTQTPRYLIKTRGQQVTLSCSPISGHRSVSWYQQTPGQGLQFLFEYFSETQRNKGNFPGRFSGRQFSNSRSEMNVSTLELGDSALYLCASSTGTGSYEQYFGPGTRLTVT.

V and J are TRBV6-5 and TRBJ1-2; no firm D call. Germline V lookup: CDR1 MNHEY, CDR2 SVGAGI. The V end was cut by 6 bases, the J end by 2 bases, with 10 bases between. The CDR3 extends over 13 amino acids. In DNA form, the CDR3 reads TGTGCCAGCAGCTTGAGCGTAAACTATGGCTACACCTTC. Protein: CASSLSVNYGYTF.

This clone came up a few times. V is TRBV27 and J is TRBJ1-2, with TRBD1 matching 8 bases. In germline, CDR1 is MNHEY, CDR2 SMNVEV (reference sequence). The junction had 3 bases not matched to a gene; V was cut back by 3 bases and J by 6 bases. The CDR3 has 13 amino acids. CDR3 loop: CASSFQDRDGYTF. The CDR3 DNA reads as TGTGCCAGCAGTTTTCAGGACAGGGATGGCTACACCTTC.